Here is one T cell receptor (beta chain) with its context. Germline values: CDR1 SGHDT, CDR2 YYEEEE. The V gene end was trimmed by 4 bases and the J gene end by 5 bases; junction bases not matched to a gene: 9. The CDR3 length is 15 residues. These data are taken from a study of shared T cell receptors in the human thymus. The table came from immunoSEQ multiplex PCR; TCRdb's copy has only in-frame clones and leaves some out. The table includes hundreds of thousands of clones, 95% detected once. The origin of this receptor is a human donor. The material sequenced was thymocytes. The V and J genes are TRBV5-6 and TRBJ2-1, with TRBD1 matching 7 bases. CDR3: CASSRTGIGNNEQFF. DNA for the CDR3: TGTGCCAGCAGCAGGACAGGCATCGGGAACAATGAGCAGTTCTTC.